Listed here are 10 T cell receptor beta chains from one sample, sequenced in a study of human T cells and chemical hapten exposure. Time point specified: patch test 1, 2 weeks after DPC sensitization. Treatment: therapeutic diphenylcyclopropenone sensitization with weekly scalp DPC. Each CDR3 protein gets one entry after TCRdb re-called the RACE reads with MiXCR. The sample lists a few hundred thousand distinct CDR3 sequences, about 4.8% occurring once. Sample: whole blood, taken in connection with sensitization to the hapten diphenylcyclopropenone (DPC). The source of these receptors is a woman aged 50 to 60 with alopecia areata. Some clones in this sample may be carry-over from other donors' samples.

The CDR3 reads CASSPGLAGAFDNEQFF. DNA for the CDR3: TGTGCCAGCTCACCAGGGCTAGCGGGAGCTTTCGACAATGAGCAGTTCTTC. The chain has TRBV18 and TRBJ2-1; 10 bases line up with TRBD2. Trimming removed 2 bases from V and 5 bases from J; junction bases left unmatched: 9. This CDR3 spans 17 amino acids. CDR1 and CDR2 (germline): KGHSH, LQKENI.

This clonotype was observed at least ten times. V and J are TRBV20-1 and TRBJ2-1; 10 nucleotides match TRBD1. CDR1 and CDR2 (germline): DFQATT, SNEGSKA (reference sequence). The CDR3 runs 14 residues. Trimming removed 2 bases from V and 4 bases from J; junction bases left unmatched: 2. The CDR3 nucleotides read TGCAGTGCTAGAAGGACAGGGGGGTACAATGAGCAGTTCTTC. It translates to CSARRTGGYNEQFF.

This clonotype was recorded at least ten times. The chain has TRBV12-3 or TRBV12-4 and TRBJ1-4, with D perhaps matching TRBD1 (6 bases). The CDR3 covers 16 residues. V was shortened by 4 bases and J by 0 bases, with 12 bases between the two germline ends. The CDR3 region has the DNA TGTGCCAGCAGTTCCGGGACATGGGCAACTAATGAAAAACTGTTTTTT. Translation gives CASSSGTWATNEKLFF.

Only a few counts were recorded for this clonotype. V usage is TRBV20-1 and J usage is TRBJ2-3; 8 bases match TRBD2. CDR1 and CDR2 (germline): DFQATT, SNEGSKA (reference sequence). CDR3 size: 16 residues. V dropped 1 base and J dropped 3; count of bases not matched to a gene: 9. DNA for the CDR3: TGCAGTGCTAGAGCATCGGGAGGGCCGGGGACAGATACGCAGTATTTT. This translates into CSARASGGPGTDTQYF.

The table lists this clonotype with many counts. V gene TRBV2 combines with J gene TRBJ2-5; D tentatively reads TRBD1 or TRBD2 (6 bases each). CDR3 length: 12 amino acids. Trimming shortened V by 8 bases and J by 9 bases, and 16 bases separated the two germline ends. Germline V lookup: CDR1 SNHLY, CDR2 FYNNEI. Here the CDR3 DNA reads TGTGCCAGCCGCACGGGGGCCGTGGCCCAGTACTTC. The encoded protein is CASRTGAVAQYF. Full variable domain (outside the CDR3, taken from reference TRBV2 and TRBJ2-5): EPEVTQTPSHQVTQMGQEVILRCVPISNHLYFYWYRQILGQKVEFLVSFYNNEISEKSEIFDDQFSVERPDGSNFTLKIRSTKLEDSAMYFCASRTGAVAQYFGPGTRLLVL.

This rearrangement joins TRBV18 to TRBJ2-1; no reliable D call. CDR3 length equals 12 residues. Trimming removed 3 bases at V and 8 bases at J, with 8 bases between. Germline CDR1 is KGHSH and CDR2 is LQKENI. In DNA, the CDR3 is TGTGCCAGCTCACCCTCGGTGGATGAGCAGTTCTTC. It is translated as CASSPSVDEQFF.

This clonotype was observed at least ten times. The chain links TRBV20-1 to TRBJ1-5; the match to TRBD1 covers 7 bases. CDR3 length equals 13 residues. Germline V CDR1 and CDR2: DFQATT, SNEGSKA (reference sequence). V shed 6 bases, J shed 4 bases, and the junction held 6 bases outside the gene matches. In nucleotides, the CDR3 is TGCAGTGCAACAGGGGCTGGGAATCAGCCCCAGCATTTT. Its protein product is CSATGAGNQPQHF.

This clonotype was detected many times. In nucleotides, the CDR3 is TGTGCCAGCTCACCAGGGGCAGGGGGCCAAAACACTGAAGCTTTCTTT. Residues: CASSPGAGGQNTEAFF. The chain is built from TRBV18 and TRBJ1-1, with 8 bases identical to TRBD1. This CDR3 contains 16 residues. V was clipped by 2 bases and J by 2 bases; unmatched bases: 7. Germline V gives CDR1 KGHSH, CDR2 LQKENI. Using reference TRBV18 and TRBJ1-1 for the parts outside the CDR3, the full variable domain is NAGVMQNPRHLVRRRGQEARLRCSPMKGHSHVYWYRQLPEEGLKFMVYLQKENIIDESGMPKERFSAEFPKEGPSILRIQQVVRGDSAAYFCASSPGAGGQNTEAFFGQGTRLTVV.

There are a few counts of this clonotype. The chain combines TRBV29-1 with TRBJ1-2; D gene ambiguous. Germline V gives CDR1 SQVTM, CDR2 ANQGSEA. V was pared by 4 bases and J by 8 bases, with 11 bases between. The CDR3 has 11 residues. This CDR3 reads CSVAGIKGYTF. The CDR3 DNA sequence: TGCAGCGTTGCGGGAATTAAAGGCTACACCTTC.

This clonotype was counted ten times or more. The gene calls are TRBV5-5 and TRBJ1-4; 7 bases align to TRBD1. The CDR3 covers 14 residues. The germline CDR1 and CDR2 sequences are SGHKS and YYEKEE (reference sequence). Germline trimming cut 3 bases from V and 8 bases from J; bases unmatched to any gene: 7. As DNA, the CDR3 is TGTGCCAGCAGCTGGACAGGAAGTAGGGAAAAACTGTTTTTT. Encoded protein: CASSWTGSREKLFF.